This TCR beta chain emerged from a study of regulatory T cells in long-lasting Graves disease (dated by TCRdb to about 2021). Regarding the research as a whole: In the newly diagnosed Graves' disease group, patients had been taking antithyroid drugs for less than 3 months. A total of roughly 35 samples were covered by TCR sequencing, comprising roughly 13 persistent and around 20 newly diagnosed Graves' disease patients. The study was conducted in China and was registered as a clinical trial. Peripheral blood TCR sequencing and RNA sequencing compared persistent Graves' disease patients with newly diagnosed Graves' disease patients.

The full study reports these points: The small sample size was acknowledged by the authors as a limitation that may reduce accuracy. Because the primary lesion, thyroid tissue, could not be accessed, the study looked at peripheral blood alone. Sequencing and analysis were restricted to the TCR beta chain. Preferential use of TRBV28, TRBJ1-2 and TRBJ2-5 was observed in persistent disease, whereas TRBV20-1 and TRBJ2-1 were favored in newly diagnosed disease. Compared with newly diagnosed patients, patients with persistent Graves' disease had lower TCR Shannon entropy and fewer highly expanded clones, which suggests clonal expansion. Persistent patients shared more public clonotypes among themselves (roughly 2,700) than newly diagnosed patients did (more than 950).

This specimen's time point label, interpreted: newly diagnosed GD, antithyroid drugs for less than 3 months. RNA was extracted from PBMCs in TRIzol for both TCR sequencing and RNA sequencing. The diagnosis of Graves' disease was made according to American Thyroid Association guidelines. Recruitment of patients was carried out at an endocrinology department in Xi'an, China. Each patient gave approximately 10 milliliters of peripheral blood, collected in an EDTA anticoagulant tube. Ficoll Paque Plus density gradient separation was used to isolate PBMCs, and no additional T cell sorting was done. An Agilent 2100 Bioanalyzer and agarose gel were used to check RNA quality, while a NanoDrop 2000 measured RNA concentration. The CDR3, cysteine through phenylalanine, is 11 amino acids long. The entry retains the CDR3 DNA only, 33 bases that are in frame from base 1. The V end loses 0 bases and the J end loses 6 bases, and a stretch of 5 bases separates them. CDR1 and CDR2 were assigned from the germline V gene (reference sequence) as GTSNPN and SVGIG.

This clonotype was counted only a few times. Its antigen remains unidentified. No quality values exist for individual bases; no much larger clone is one base distant. The library was produced with multiplex PCR. The sequencer listed for this sample is Illumina HiSeq 4000. To build TCR beta libraries, CDR3 regions were amplified by Arm-PCR using iRepertoire HTBI primers. Before sequencing, the PCR products went through gel purification. The paper's processing steps were these. Gene usage analysis of CDR3 amino acid clonotypes used the roughly 62 TRBV and around 14 TRBJ segments found across samples. COPE and FqMerger were used to merge the filtered high-quality paired reads into contigs. BLAST was used to align contigs to the IMGT TRBV, TRBD and TRBJ reference genes, and CDR3 was defined following IMGT. Any clonotype with a frequency above 0.1% was classified as a highly expanded clone. Shannon entropy served as the measure of repertoire diversity, while the Gini coefficient captured V-J evenness. Clonotypes shared by more than one individual were considered public. TCRdb trimmed public reads at Q25 via fastp, called clones via MiXCR and kept in-frame beta chains. All rows with the same CDR3 protein become a single entry with the most common DNA and genes. TCRdb assigned the V and J calls; the authors' analysis was not used. For this sample the table gives around 480,000 distinct CDR3 sequences, of which under 20% were detected only once. Jointly, the top ten make up 10% to 15% of the sample.

The data were also submitted as part of a second study, on T cells in Graves' hyperthyroidism and ophthalmopathy. The second study's paper adds: A patient counted as having stable Graves' hyperthyroidism if no progression to ophthalmopathy occurred over 18 months of follow-up. Hyperthyroidism patients were newly diagnosed, had a disease duration of under 2 months, and were aged 18 to 65 years. The study excluded patients with uncontrolled infections, other autoimmune diseases, pregnancy or lactation. Clinical symptoms, serum thyroxine and TRAb, thyroid ultrasound, and orbital computed tomography formed the basis for the diagnoses. The first round of RT-PCR for the TCR CDR3 was performed with the HTBI primer set and the Qiagen OneStep RT-PCR kit. Blood samples also contained most of the expanded thyroid clonotypes (frequency above 0.001), which suggests that blood repertoires may reflect thyroid immune responses. A 13 V-J signature model separated ophthalmopathy from stable hyperthyroidism, with roughly 88% sensitivity and 81.08% specificity in cross-validation and 80%/75% in testing. In validation, the model predicted progression to ophthalmopathy a median of roughly 6.5 months before onset, with approximately 68% sensitivity and nearly 75% specificity. To identify distinguishing TCR V-J signatures, a discovery cohort of 100 or so patients was used, comprising roughly 45 with Graves' ophthalmopathy and 57 with stable Graves' hyperthyroidism. An independent validation cohort of 18 to 20 hyperthyroidism patients and 17 patients who later progressed to ophthalmopathy tested prospective prediction of ophthalmopathy. The approximately 100 discovery patients were randomly split 7:3 into training and test sets. In addition, the study compared T-cell repertoires in thyroid tissue and in blood from 6 or 7 Graves' hyperthyroidism patients. After blood sampling, hyperthyroidism patients were treated with methimazole at a starting dose of 30 mg daily, and ophthalmopathy patients were treated with high-dose intravenous methylprednisolone. The libraries were constructed in a second round of multiplex PCR and then size-selected and purified. The libraries were sequenced on an Illumina HiSeq2000 using paired-end 100 bp reads. SOAPnuke was used to process the raw data, throwing out any read that contained adapters or uncalled bases, had a mean Phred below 15, or lacked an exact constant-primer or identifier match. High-quality paired reads were merged with COPE v1.2.5, and unique nucleotide sequences were defined as clonotypes. MiTCR v1.1 was used to align clonotypes to the IMGT TRBV, TRBD and TRBJ reference segments. Analysis was restricted to V-J combinations with a frequency above 0.0001, which covered about 99% of repertoires. A TCS score was defined as the ratio between F50 (clonal expansion) and ExV (chaos), using BLOSUM62-based TCRdist between CDR3 peptides within each V-J. Welch's t-statistics and random forest reduced fewer than 550 V-J features to roughly 13, which were used in a naive Bayes classifier (R e1071). Sample size was not statistically predetermined, and investigators were not blinded to group allocation. The paper describes TCR Vbeta CDR3 sequencing of 120 to 150 peripheral blood samples, made up of approximately 40 ophthalmopathy patients, over 70 hyperthyroidism patients and 17 progressor patients.

Sequencing was performed on peripheral blood mononuclear cells (PBMCs), taken at new diagnosis, from a patient treated with antithyroid drugs. This TCR came from a man aged 40-49 years with Graves disease. Donor details come from another sample of the same person, matched by shared clones. Recombination joined TRBV30 with TRBJ1-1; the D gene is unclear. The bases are TGTGCCTGGAGTGTACAAGCTGAAGCTTTCTTT. It is translated as CAWSVQAEAFF.